This TCR beta chain was recovered during a study of T cell repertoires in cytomegalovirus infection. MiXCR, run by TCRdb on the reads, gives a single entry per CDR3 protein. Found here are 350,000 to 500,000 distinct CDR3 sequences, approximately 33% of them singletons; the top ten hold around 13%. The ends lost 5 bases at V and 10 bases at J; junction bases unmatched: 4. Germline V gives CDR1 SGHAT, CDR2 FQNNGV. This CDR3 contains 13 residues. V and J are TRBV11-2 and TRBJ1-6; 8 bases line up with TRBD1. The receptor comes from a human donor in good health (CMV status not recorded). Some clones in this sample may be carry-over from other donors' samples. Sequencing was carried out using PBMCs. The CDR3 coding sequence is TGTGCCAGCAGCACAGGGGGGAACTCACCCCTCCACTTT. Encoded protein: CASSTGGNSPLHF. The whole variable domain, filled in from reference TRBV11-2 and TRBJ1-6, reads EAGVAQSPRYKIIEKRQSVAFWCNPISGHATLYWYQQILGQGPKLLIQFQNNGVVDDSQLPKDRFSAERLKGVDSTLKIQPAKLEDSAVYLCASSTGGNSPLHFGNGTRLTVT.